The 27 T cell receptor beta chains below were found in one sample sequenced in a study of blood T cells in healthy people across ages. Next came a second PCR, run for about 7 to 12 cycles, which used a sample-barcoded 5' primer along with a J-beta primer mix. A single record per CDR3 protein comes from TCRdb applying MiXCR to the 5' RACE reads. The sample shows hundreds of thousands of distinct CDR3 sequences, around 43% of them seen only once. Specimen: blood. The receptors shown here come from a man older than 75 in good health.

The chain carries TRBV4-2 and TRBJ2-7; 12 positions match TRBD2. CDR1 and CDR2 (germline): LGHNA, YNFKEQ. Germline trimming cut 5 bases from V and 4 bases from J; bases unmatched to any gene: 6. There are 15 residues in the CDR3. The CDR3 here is CASSSRTSGVYEQYF. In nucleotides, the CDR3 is TGTGCCAGCAGCTCCCGGACTAGCGGGGTTTACGAGCAGTACTTC.

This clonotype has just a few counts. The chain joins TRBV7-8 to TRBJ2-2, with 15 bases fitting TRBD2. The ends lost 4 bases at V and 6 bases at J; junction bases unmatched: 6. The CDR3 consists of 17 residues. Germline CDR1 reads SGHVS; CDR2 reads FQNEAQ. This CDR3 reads CASSWTSGRANPGELFF. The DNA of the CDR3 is TGTGCCAGCAGCTGGACTAGCGGGAGGGCCAATCCCGGGGAGCTGTTTTTT.

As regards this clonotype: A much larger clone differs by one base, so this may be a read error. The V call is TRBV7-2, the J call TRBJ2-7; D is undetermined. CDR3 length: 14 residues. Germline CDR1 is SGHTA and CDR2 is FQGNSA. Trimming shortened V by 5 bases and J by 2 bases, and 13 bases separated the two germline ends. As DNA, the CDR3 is TGTGCCAGCAGCGTAGAACCCCCGACCTACGAGCAGTACTTC. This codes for CASSVEPPTYEQYF.

CDR3 sequence reads: CASSPISVNTEAFF. The CDR3, as DNA: TGTGCCAGCAGCCCCATTTCAGTGAACACTGAAGCTTTCTTT. V and J are TRBV7-9 and TRBJ1-1; D is unclear. CDR1 SEHNR and CDR2 FQNEAQ come from the germline V gene (reference sequence). The ends were cut back, 5 bases at V and 0 bases at J, with 10 bases in the middle. The length of the CDR3 is 14 residues.

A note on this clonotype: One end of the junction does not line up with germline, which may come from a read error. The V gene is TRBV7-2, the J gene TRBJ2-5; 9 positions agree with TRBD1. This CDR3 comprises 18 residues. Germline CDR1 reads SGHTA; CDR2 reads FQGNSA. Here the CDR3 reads CACSSRRDREIGGETQYF. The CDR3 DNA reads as TGTGCCTGCAGCTCTCGACGGGACAGGGAGATTGGAGGAGAGACCCAGTACTTC.

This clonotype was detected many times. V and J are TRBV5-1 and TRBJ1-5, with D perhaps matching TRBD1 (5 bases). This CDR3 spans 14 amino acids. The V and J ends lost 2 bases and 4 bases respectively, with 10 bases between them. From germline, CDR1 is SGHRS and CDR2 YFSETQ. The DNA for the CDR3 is TGCGCCAGCAGCTTAGACAGTCCGAATCAGCCCCAGCATTTT. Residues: CASSLDSPNQPQHF.

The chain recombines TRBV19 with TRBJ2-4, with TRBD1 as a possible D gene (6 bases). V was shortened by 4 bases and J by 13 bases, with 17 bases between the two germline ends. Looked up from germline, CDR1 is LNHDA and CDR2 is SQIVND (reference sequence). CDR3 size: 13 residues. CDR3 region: CASSTQGSGEQYF. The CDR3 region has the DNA TGTGCCAGTAGTACACAGGGATCTGGGGAGCAGTACTTC.

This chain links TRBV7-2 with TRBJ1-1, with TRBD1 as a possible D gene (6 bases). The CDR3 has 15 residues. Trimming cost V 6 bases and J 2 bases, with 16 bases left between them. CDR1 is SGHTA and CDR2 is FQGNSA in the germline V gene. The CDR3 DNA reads TGTGCCAGCAGTTTACGGACAGAGACAAACACTGAAGCTTTCTTT. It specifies CASSLRTETNTEAFF.

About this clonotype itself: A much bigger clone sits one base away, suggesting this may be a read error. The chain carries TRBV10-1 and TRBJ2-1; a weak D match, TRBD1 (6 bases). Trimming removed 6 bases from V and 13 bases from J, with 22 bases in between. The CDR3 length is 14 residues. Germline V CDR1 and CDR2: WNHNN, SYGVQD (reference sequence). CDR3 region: CASSRDKSQETQFF. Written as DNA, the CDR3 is TGCGCCAGCAGCCGGGACAAGTCACAAGAGACCCAGTTCTTC.

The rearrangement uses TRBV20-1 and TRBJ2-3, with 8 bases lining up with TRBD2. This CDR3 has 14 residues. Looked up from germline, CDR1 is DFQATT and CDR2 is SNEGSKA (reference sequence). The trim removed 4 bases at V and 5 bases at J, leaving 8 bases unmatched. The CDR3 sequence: CSAISGVVGDTQYF. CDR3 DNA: TGCAGTGCTATTAGCGGGGTAGTAGGAGATACGCAGTATTTT.

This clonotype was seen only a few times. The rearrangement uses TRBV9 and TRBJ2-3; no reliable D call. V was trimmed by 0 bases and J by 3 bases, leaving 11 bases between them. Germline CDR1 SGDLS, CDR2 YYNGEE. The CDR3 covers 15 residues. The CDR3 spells CASSVGGFGTDTQYF. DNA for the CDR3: TGTGCCAGCAGCGTAGGAGGTTTTGGGACAGATACGCAGTATTTT.

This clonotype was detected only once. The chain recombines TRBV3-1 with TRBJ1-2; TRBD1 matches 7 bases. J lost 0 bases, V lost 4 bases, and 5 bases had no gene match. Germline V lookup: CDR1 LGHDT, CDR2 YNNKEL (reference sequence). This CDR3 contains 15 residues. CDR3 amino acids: CASSRGDSTNYGYTF. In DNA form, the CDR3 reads TGTGCCAGCAGCCGCGGGGACAGCACTAACTATGGCTACACCTTC.

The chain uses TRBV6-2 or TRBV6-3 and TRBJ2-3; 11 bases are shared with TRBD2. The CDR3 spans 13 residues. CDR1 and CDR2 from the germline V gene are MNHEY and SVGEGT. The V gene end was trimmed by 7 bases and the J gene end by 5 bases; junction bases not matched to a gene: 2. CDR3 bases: TGTGCCAGCACCCTAGCGGGAGGAGATACGCAGTATTTT. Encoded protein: CASTLAGGDTQYF.

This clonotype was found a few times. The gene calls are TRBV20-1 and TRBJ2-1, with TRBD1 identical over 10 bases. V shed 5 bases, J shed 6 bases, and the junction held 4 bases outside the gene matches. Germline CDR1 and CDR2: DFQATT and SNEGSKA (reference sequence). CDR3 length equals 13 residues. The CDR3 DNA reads TGCAGTGCTCCGGGACAGGGGCCCAATGAGCAGTTCTTC. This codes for CSAPGQGPNEQFF.

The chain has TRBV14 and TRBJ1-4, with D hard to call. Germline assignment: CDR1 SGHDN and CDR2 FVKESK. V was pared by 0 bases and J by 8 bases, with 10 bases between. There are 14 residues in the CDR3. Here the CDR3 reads CASSQDRGFEKLFF. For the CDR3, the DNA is TGTGCCAGCAGCCAAGATCGAGGGTTCGAAAAACTGTTTTTT.

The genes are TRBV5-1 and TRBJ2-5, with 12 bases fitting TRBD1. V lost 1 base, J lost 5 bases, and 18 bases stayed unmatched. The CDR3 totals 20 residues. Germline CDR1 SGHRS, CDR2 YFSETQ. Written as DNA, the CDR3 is TGCGCCAGCAGCTTGCGAATAACCATAGGGACAGGGGGCGCGAGGGAGACCCAGTACTTC. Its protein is CASSLRITIGTGGARETQYF. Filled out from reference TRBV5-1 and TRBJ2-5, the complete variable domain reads KAGVTQTPRYLIKTRGQQVTLSCSPISGHRSVSWYQQTPGQGLQFLFEYFSETQRNKGNFPGRFSGRQFSNSRSEMNVSTLELGDSALYLCASSLRITIGTGGARETQYFGPGTRLLVL.

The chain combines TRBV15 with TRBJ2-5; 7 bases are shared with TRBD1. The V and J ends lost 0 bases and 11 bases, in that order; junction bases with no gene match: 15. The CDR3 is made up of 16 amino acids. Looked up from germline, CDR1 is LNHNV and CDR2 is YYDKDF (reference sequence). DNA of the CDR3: TGTGCCACCAGCAGAGATCCCGGGCAGGGGGTCAATGAGCAGTACTTC. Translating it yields CATSRDPGQGVNEQYF.

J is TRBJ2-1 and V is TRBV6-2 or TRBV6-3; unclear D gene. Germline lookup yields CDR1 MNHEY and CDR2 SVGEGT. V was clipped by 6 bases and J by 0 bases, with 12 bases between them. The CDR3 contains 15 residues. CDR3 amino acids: CASSPVRSSYNEQFF. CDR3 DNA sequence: TGTGCCAGCAGCCCCGTAAGGAGCTCCTACAATGAGCAGTTCTTC.

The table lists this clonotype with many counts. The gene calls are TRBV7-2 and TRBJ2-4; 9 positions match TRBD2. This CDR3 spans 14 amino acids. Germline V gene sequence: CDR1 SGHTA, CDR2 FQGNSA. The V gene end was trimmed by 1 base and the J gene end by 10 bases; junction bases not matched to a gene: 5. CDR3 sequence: CASSLVAGEPIQYF. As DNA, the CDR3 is TGTGCCAGCAGCTTAGTAGCGGGGGAGCCAATTCAGTACTTC.

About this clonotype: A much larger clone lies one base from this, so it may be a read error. In nucleotides, the CDR3 is TGTGCCTGCAGCCACGGACAGGGGGCTTCCTACAATGAGCAGTTCTTC. It codes for CACSHGQGASYNEQFF. The J gene is TRBJ2-1, the V gene TRBV14; 11 bases are shared with TRBD1. Per germline, CDR1 SGHDN and CDR2 FVKESK. The CDR3 is 16 amino acids. The full variable domain, completed using reference TRBV14 and TRBJ2-1, is EAGVTQFPSHSVIEKGQTVTLRCDPISGHDNLYWYRRVMGKEIKFLLHFVKESKQDESGMPNNRFLAERTGGTYSTLKVQPAELEDSGVYFCACSHGQGASYNEQFFGPGTRLTVL.

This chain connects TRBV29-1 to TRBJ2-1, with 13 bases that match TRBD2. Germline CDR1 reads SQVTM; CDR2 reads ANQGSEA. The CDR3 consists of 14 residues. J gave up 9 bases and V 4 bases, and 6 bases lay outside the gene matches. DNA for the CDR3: TGCAGCGTTGGGACTAGCGGGAGTGTGCCTGAGCAGTTCTTC. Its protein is CSVGTSGSVPEQFF.

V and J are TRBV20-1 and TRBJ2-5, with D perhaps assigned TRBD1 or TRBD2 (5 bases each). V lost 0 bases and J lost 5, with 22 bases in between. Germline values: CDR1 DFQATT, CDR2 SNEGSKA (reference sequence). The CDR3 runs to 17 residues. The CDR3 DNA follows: TGCAGTGCTAGAGATAGCAGTACTGGGGGTAGCGTCGAGACCCAGTACTTC. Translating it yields CSARDSSTGGSVETQYF.

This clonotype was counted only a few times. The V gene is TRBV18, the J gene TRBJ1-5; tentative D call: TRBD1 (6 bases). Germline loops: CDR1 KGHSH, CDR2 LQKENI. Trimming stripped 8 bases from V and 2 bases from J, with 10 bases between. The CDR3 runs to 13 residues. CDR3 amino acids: CASTDSGNQPQHF. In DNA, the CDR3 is TGTGCCAGCACGGACAGCGGCAATCAGCCCCAGCATTTT.

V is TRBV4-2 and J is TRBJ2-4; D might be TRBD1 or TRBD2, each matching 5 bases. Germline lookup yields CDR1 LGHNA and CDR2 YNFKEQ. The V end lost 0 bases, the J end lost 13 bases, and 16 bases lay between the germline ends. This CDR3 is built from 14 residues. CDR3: CASSQEAGTEAQYF. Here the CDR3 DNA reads TGTGCCAGCAGCCAAGAGGCAGGGACGGAGGCCCAGTACTTC.

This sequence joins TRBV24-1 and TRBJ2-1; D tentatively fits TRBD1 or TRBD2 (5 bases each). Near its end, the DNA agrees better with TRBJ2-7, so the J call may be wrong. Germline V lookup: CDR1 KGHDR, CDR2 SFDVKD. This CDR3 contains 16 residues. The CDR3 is CATSDFGGSSYNEQYF. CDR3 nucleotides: TGTGCCACCAGTGATTTTGGGGGAAGTTCCTACAATGAGCAGTACTTC.

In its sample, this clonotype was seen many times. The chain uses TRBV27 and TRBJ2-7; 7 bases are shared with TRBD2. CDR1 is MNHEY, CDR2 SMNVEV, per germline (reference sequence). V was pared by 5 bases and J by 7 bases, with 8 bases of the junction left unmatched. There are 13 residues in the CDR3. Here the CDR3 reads CASSPGTKGEQYF. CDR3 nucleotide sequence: TGTGCCAGCAGTCCCGGGACTAAAGGAGAGCAGTACTTC.

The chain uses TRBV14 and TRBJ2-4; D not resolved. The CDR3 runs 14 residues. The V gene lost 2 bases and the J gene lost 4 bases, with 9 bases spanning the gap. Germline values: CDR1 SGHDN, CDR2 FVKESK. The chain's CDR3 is CASSQFVGKNIQYF. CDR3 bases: TGTGCCAGCAGCCAATTTGTAGGAAAAAACATTCAGTACTTC.